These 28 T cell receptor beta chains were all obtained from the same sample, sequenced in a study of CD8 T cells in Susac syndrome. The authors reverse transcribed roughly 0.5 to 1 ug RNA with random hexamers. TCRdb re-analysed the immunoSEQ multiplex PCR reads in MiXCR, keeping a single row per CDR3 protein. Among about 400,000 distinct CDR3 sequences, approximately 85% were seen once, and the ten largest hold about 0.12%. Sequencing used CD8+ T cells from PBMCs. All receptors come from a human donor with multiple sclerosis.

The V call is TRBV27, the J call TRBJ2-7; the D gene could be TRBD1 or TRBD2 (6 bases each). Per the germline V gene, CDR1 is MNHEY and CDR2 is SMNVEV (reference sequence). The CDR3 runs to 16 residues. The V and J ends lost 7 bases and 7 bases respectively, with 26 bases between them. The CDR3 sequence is CASTAHGGREGYEQYF. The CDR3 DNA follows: TGTGCCAGCACCGCCCACGGGGGCAGGGAAGGATATGAGCAGTACTTC.

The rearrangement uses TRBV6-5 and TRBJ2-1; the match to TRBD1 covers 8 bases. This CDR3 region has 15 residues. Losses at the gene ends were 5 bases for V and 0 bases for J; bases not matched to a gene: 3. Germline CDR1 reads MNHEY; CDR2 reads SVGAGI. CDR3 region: CASSPQGASYNEQFF. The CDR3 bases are TGTGCCAGCAGTCCCCAGGGGGCCTCCTACAATGAGCAGTTCTTC.

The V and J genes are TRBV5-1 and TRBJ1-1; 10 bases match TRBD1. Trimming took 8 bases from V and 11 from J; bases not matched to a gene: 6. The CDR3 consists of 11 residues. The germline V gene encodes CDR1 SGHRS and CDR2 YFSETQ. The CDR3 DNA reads TGCGCCAGTAGACAGGGGGCGGCGGCTTTCTTT. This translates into CASRQGAAAFF.

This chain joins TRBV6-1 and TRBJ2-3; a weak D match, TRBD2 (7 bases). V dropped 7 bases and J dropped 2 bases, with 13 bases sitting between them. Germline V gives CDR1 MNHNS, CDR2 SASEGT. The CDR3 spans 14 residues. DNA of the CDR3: TGTGCCAGCACTAGGGGGGGGGACACAGATACGCAGTATTTT. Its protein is CASTRGGDTDTQYF.

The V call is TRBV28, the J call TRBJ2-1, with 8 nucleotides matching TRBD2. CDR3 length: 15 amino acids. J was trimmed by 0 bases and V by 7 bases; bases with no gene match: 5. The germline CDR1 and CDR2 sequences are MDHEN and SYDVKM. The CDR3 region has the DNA TGTGCCAGCACCTTACTAGCGGCCTCCTACAATGAGCAGTTCTTC. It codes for CASTLLAASYNEQFF.

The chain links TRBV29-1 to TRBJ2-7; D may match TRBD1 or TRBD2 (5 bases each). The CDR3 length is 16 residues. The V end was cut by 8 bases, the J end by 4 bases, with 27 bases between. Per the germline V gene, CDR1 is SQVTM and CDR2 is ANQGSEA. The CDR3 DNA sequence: TGCAGCACCGGCCCGGGGCCAACCGATACTTTGTACGAGCAGTACTTC. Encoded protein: CSTGPGPTDTLYEQYF.

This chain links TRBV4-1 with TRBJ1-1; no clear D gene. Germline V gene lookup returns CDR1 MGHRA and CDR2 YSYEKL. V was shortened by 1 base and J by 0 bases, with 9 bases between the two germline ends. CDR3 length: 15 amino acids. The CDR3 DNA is TGCGCCAGCAGCCAAGCTGGCCCAGTGAACACTGAAGCTTTCTTT. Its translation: CASSQAGPVNTEAFF.

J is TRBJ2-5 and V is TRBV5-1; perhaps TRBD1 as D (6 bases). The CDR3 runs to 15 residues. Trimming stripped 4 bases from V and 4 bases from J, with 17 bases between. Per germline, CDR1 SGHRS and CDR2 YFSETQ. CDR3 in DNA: TGCGCCAGCAGCCCCGGCACCGCAGGGGTAGAGACCCAGTACTTC. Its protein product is CASSPGTAGVETQYF.

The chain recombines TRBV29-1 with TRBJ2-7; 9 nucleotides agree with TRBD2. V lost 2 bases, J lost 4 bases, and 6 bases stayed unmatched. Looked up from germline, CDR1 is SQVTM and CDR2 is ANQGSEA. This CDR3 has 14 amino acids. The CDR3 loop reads CSVEWASGTYEQYF. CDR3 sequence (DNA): TGCAGCGTTGAATGGGCTAGCGGGACTTACGAGCAGTACTTC.

The CDR3 DNA reads as TGTGCCAGCAGTCTAACTACGGGACAGGGGTCCTATGGCTACACCTTC. This gives the protein CASSLTTGQGSYGYTF. The V gene is TRBV28, the J gene TRBJ1-2; 10 bases fit TRBD1. Trimming took 5 bases from V and 4 from J; bases not matched to a gene: 10. CDR1 MDHEN and CDR2 SYDVKM come from the germline V gene. The CDR3 is made up of 16 amino acids.

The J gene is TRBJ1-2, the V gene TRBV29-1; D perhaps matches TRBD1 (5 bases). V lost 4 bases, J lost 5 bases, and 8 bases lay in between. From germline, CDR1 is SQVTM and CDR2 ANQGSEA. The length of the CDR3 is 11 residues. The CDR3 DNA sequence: TGCAGCGTTGGGGGACCTTATGGCTACACCTTC. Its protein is CSVGGPYGYTF.

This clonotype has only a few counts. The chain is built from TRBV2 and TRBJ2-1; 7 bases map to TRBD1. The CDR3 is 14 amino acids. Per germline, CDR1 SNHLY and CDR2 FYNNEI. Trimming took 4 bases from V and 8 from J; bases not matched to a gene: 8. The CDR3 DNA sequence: TGTGCCAGCAGTGTTTTAGGGGGCATGTATGAGCAGTTCTTC. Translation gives CASSVLGGMYEQFF.

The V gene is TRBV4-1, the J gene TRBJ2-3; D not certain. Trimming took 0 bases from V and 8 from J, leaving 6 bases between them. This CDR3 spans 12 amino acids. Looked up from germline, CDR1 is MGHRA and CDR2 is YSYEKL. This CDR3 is CASSQDAATQYF. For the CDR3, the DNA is TGCGCCAGCAGCCAAGATGCAGCTACGCAGTATTTT.

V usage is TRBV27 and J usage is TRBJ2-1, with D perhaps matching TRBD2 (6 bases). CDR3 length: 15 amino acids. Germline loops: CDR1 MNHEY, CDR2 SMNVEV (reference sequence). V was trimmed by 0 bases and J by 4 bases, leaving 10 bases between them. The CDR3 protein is CASSLSSGLYNEQFF. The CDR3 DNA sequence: TGTGCCAGCAGTTTATCTAGCGGACTATACAATGAGCAGTTCTTC.

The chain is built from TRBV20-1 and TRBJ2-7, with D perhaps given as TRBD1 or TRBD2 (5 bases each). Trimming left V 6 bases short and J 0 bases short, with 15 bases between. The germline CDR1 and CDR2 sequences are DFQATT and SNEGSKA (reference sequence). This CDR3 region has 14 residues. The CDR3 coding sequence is TGCAGTGCAGGAGAGGGGCGGAACTCCTACGAGCAGTACTTC. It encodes CSAGEGRNSYEQYF.

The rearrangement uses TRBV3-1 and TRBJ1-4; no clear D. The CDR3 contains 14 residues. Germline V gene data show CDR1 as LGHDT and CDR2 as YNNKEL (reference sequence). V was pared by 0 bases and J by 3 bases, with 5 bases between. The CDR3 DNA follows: TGTGCCAGCAGCCAAGATCTGTCTAATGAAAAACTGTTTTTT. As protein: CASSQDLSNEKLFF.

CDR3 protein: CSVKELTDTQYF. The CDR3 DNA sequence: TGCAGCGTTAAGGAGCTCACAGATACGCAGTATTTT. The chain is built from TRBV29-1 and TRBJ2-3; D is uncertain. V shed 5 bases and J shed 2 bases, with 8 bases lying between them. The germline CDR1 and CDR2 sequences are SQVTM and ANQGSEA. The CDR3 totals 12 residues.

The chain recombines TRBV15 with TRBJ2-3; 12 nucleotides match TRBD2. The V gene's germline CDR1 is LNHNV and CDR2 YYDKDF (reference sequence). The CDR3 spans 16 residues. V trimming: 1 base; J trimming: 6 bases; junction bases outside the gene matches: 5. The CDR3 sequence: CATSRVGLAGGDTQYF. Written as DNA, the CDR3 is TGTGCCACCAGCAGAGTAGGCCTAGCGGGGGGGGATACGCAGTATTTT.

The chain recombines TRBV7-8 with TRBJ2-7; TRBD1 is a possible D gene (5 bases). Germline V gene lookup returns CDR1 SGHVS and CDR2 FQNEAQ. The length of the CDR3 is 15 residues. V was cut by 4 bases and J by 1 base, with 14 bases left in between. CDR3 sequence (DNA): TGTGCCAGCAGCTGGAAGAATCAGGGATCCTACGAGCAGTACTTC. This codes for CASSWKNQGSYEQYF.

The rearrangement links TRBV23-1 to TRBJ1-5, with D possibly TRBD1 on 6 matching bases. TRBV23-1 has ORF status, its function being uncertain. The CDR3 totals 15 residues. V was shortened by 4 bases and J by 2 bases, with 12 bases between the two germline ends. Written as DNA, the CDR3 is TGCGCCAGCAGTCTCCCGGGGGGCCGCAATCAGCCCCAGCATTTT. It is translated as CASSLPGGRNQPQHF.

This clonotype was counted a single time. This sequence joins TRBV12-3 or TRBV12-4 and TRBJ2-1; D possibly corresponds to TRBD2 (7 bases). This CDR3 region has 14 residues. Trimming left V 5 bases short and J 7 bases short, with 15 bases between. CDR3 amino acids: CASSGGGGSNEQFF. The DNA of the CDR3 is TGTGCCAGCAGTGGGGGAGGGGGTTCAAATGAGCAGTTCTTC.

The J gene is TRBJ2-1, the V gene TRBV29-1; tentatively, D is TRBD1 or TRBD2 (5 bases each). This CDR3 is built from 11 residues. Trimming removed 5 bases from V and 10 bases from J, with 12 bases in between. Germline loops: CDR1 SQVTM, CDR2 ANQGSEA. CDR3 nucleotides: TGCAGCGTTCAGGGAGCCGGAGAGCAGTTCTTC. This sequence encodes CSVQGAGEQFF.

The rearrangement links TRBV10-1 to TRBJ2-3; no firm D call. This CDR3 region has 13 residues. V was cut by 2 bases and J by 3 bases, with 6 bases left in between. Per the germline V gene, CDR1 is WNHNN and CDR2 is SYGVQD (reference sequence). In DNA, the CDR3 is TGCGCCAGCAGTGAGATTGATACAGATACGCAGTATTTT. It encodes CASSEIDTDTQYF.

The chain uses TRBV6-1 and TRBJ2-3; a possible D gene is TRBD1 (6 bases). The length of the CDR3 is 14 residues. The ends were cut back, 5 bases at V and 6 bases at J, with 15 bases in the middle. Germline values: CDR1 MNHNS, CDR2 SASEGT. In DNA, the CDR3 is TGTGCCAGCAGTCTGGACAGTAGGGTTGATACGCAGTATTTT. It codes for CASSLDSRVDTQYF.

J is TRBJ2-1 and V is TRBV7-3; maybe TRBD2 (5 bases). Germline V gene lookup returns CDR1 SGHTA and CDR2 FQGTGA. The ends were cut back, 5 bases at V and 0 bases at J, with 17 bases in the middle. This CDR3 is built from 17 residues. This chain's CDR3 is CASSGYHRSGSYNEQFF. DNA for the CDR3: TGTGCCAGCAGCGGATACCATCGGAGCGGCTCCTACAATGAGCAGTTCTTC.

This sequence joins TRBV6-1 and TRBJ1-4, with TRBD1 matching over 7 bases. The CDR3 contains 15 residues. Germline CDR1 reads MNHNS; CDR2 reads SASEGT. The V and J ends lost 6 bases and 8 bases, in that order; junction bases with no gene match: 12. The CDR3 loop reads CASSWDSGSGEKLFF. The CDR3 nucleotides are TGTGCCAGCAGCTGGGACAGTGGGTCGGGGGAAAAACTGTTTTTT.

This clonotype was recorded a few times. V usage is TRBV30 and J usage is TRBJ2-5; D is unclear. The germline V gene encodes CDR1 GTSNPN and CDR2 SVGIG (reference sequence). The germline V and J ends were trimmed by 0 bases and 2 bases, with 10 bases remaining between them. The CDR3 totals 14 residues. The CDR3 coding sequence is TGTGCCTGGAGTGTACTGGCGGATCAAGAGACCCAGTACTTC. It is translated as CAWSVLADQETQYF.

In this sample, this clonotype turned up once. The CDR3 is CASRRPDRELPGELFF. The CDR3 bases are TGTGCCAGCAGGCGACCGGACAGGGAGCTTCCCGGGGAGCTGTTTTTT. The chain couples TRBV2 to TRBJ2-2; 8 bases are shared with TRBD1. Germline values: CDR1 SNHLY, CDR2 FYNNEI. The CDR3 has 16 amino acids. Trimming took 6 bases from V and 6 from J; bases not matched to a gene: 12.